These T cell receptor beta chains were read from a single sample in a study of naive and memory T cell subsets. TCRdb reprocessed the 5' RACE reads via MiXCR and lists one record per CDR3 protein. The sample holds some 60,000 distinct CDR3 sequences, around 8% seen once. Receptor source: a female donor in good health. CDR3s include the opening cysteine and the closing phenylalanine or tryptophan. D genes are given only for firm matches. Some rows mark clone size as missing; the rest say once, few, many or name a class of expanded clone.

J gene: TRBJ2-7
clone size: few
D gene: NA
V gene: TRBV7-5
CDR3 DNA: NA
CDR3 protein: CISVPEPFAAGKTYEQYF

J gene: TRBJ2-3
clone size: few
D gene: NA
V gene: TRBV20-1
CDR3 DNA: TGCAGTGCTGGTAACACAGATACGCAGTATTTT
CDR3 protein: CSAGNTDTQYF

J gene: TRBJ2-5
clone size: medium-sized
D gene: NA
V gene: TRBV9
CDR3 DNA: TGTGCCAGCAGCGCGGGCCTCGGCAGAACGATCCAAGAGACCCAGTACTTC
CDR3 protein: CASSAGLGRTIQETQYF

J gene: TRBJ2-3
clone size: NA
D gene: NA
V gene: TRBV28
CDR3 DNA: TGTGCCAGCAGTTTACCCGGGGGTAGCACAGATACGCAGTATTTT
CDR3 protein: CASSLPGGSTDTQYF

J gene: TRBJ2-1
clone size: many
D gene: TRBD2
V gene: TRBV27
CDR3 DNA: TGTGCCAGCAACCTTAGCGGGGGGGCTCCCTCCTACAATGAGCAGTTCTTC
CDR3 protein: CASNLSGGAPSYNEQFF

J gene: TRBJ2-2
clone size: NA
D gene: TRBD2
V gene: TRBV19
CDR3 DNA: TGTGCCAGTAGTAGTGTGACTAGCGGGGCCACAAGTACCGGGGAGCTGTTTTTT
CDR3 protein: CASSSVTSGATSTGELFF

J gene: TRBJ1-5
clone size: many
D gene: NA
V gene: TRBV14
CDR3 DNA: TGTGCCAGCAGCCAAATGGGAGGGCCCCAGCATTTT
CDR3 protein: CASSQMGGPQHF

J gene: TRBJ1-5
clone size: NA
D gene: NA
V gene: TRBV6-2/TRBV6-3
CDR3 DNA: TGTGCCAGCAGTTACGAGACAGCATCTTATCAGCCCCAGCATTTT
CDR3 protein: CASSYETASYQPQHF

J gene: TRBJ2-7
clone size: few
D gene: NA
V gene: TRBV28
CDR3 DNA: TGTGCCAGCAGCTCCTGGGCCCGCCTTGGGTCCTACGAGCAGTACTTC
CDR3 protein: CASSSWARLGSYEQYF

J gene: TRBJ1-1
clone size: many
D gene: NA
V gene: TRBV7-8
CDR3 DNA: TGTGCCAGCACCCCCGGGGGTAATGAAGCCTTCTTT
CDR3 protein: CASTPGGNEAFF

J gene: TRBJ1-6
clone size: few
D gene: NA
V gene: TRBV4-1
CDR3 DNA: TGCGCCAGCAGCAAAGACGGGGATTCACCCCTCCACTTT
CDR3 protein: CASSKDGDSPLHF

J gene: TRBJ1-1
clone size: many
D gene: NA
V gene: TRBV14
CDR3 DNA: TGTGCCAGCAGCCAAGACAGGAACACTGAAGCTTTCTTT
CDR3 protein: CASSQDRNTEAFF

J gene: TRBJ1-1
clone size: many
D gene: TRBD1
V gene: TRBV5-4
CDR3 DNA: TGTGCCAGCTCTGTCGGACAGGCGAACACTGAAGCTTTCTTT
CDR3 protein: CASSVGQANTEAFF

J gene: TRBJ2-4
clone size: NA
D gene: NA
V gene: TRBV19
CDR3 DNA: TGTGCCAGTAGTAACCCCCTGGAGGTTCTAGCCAAAAACATTCAGTACTTC
CDR3 protein: CASSNPLEVLAKNIQYF

J gene: TRBJ1-2
clone size: many
D gene: NA
V gene: TRBV6-5
CDR3 DNA: TGTGCCAGCAGTCCGACAGGTCGATATGGCTACACCTTC
CDR3 protein: CASSPTGRYGYTF

J gene: TRBJ1-2
clone size: NA
D gene: NA
V gene: TRBV29-1
CDR3 DNA: TGCAGCGTTGCCGGCAACGCGGGCTATGGCTACACCTTC
CDR3 protein: CSVAGNAGYGYTF

J gene: TRBJ1-4
clone size: many
D gene: NA
V gene: TRBV7-2
CDR3 DNA: TGTGCCAGCAGCTTAAGAGCCAGGGGAGCAACTAATGAAAAACTGTTTTTT
CDR3 protein: CASSLRARGATNEKLFF

J gene: TRBJ1-1
clone size: few
D gene: NA
V gene: TRBV12-3/TRBV12-4
CDR3 DNA: TGTGCCAGCAGTTCGACCGGGGGGTACACTGAAGCTTTCTTT
CDR3 protein: CASSSTGGYTEAFF

J gene: TRBJ1-5
clone size: few
D gene: NA
V gene: TRBV4-2
CDR3 DNA: TGTGCCAGCAGCCAAGAGGACAAGACAAATCAGCCCCAGCATTTT
CDR3 protein: CASSQEDKTNQPQHF

J gene: TRBJ1-1
clone size: NA
D gene: NA
V gene: TRBV6-2/TRBV6-3
CDR3 DNA: TGTGCCGCCAGGGTTGGAGTGAACACTGAAGCTTTCTTT
CDR3 protein: CAARVGVNTEAFF

J gene: TRBJ2-5
clone size: few
D gene: TRBD2
V gene: TRBV6-5
CDR3 DNA: TGTGCCAGCAGTTACGGCGGGGGAGCTGGAAGCCAAGAGACCCAGTACTTC
CDR3 protein: CASSYGGGAGSQETQYF

J gene: TRBJ2-5
clone size: few
D gene: NA
V gene: TRBV28
CDR3 DNA: TGTGCCAGCGCTCTCGGCTCGACAGAGACCCAGTACTTC
CDR3 protein: CASALGSTETQYF

J gene: TRBJ1-2
clone size: many
D gene: NA
V gene: TRBV29-1
CDR3 DNA: TGCAGCGTTGAACTCAGGGACGCCTCTAACTATGGCTACACCTTC
CDR3 protein: CSVELRDASNYGYTF

J gene: TRBJ2-1
clone size: many
D gene: NA
V gene: TRBV7-9
CDR3 DNA: TGTGCCAGCAGCTTAGGGGTAGGAATACAGTTCTTC
CDR3 protein: CASSLGVGIQFF

J gene: TRBJ2-4
clone size: NA
D gene: NA
V gene: TRBV6-1
CDR3 DNA: TGTGCCCTAGGCAAGCTAGCCAAAAACATTCAGTACTTC
CDR3 protein: CALGKLAKNIQYF

J gene: TRBJ2-3
clone size: many
D gene: NA
V gene: TRBV20-1
CDR3 DNA: TGCAGTGCTAGTTGGGTTGATACGCAGTATTTT
CDR3 protein: CSASWVDTQYF

J gene: TRBJ1-6
clone size: NA
D gene: NA
V gene: TRBV6-6
CDR3 DNA: TGTGCCAGCAGTTACTCCGGACTAAAAGATTCACCCCTCCACTTT
CDR3 protein: CASSYSGLKDSPLHF

J gene: TRBJ2-1
clone size: NA
D gene: TRBD2
V gene: TRBV18
CDR3 DNA: TGTGCCAGCTCACCAGGGCGGGGGATTGGCGATGAGCAGTTCTTC
CDR3 protein: CASSPGRGIGDEQFF

J gene: TRBJ1-1
clone size: many
D gene: NA
V gene: TRBV29-1
CDR3 DNA: TGCAGCGCCTCCCCCCGGAACACTGAAGCTTTCTTT
CDR3 protein: CSASPRNTEAFF

J gene: TRBJ2-3
clone size: NA
D gene: NA
V gene: TRBV6-2/TRBV6-3
CDR3 DNA: TGTGCCAGCAGTTACGGGGGCCTCACAGATACGCAGTATTTT
CDR3 protein: CASSYGGLTDTQYF

J gene: TRBJ1-6
clone size: NA
D gene: NA
V gene: TRBV7-3
CDR3 DNA: TGTGCCAGCAGATTAGATTTTAATTCACCCCTCCACTTT
CDR3 protein: CASRLDFNSPLHF

J gene: TRBJ1-4
clone size: NA
D gene: TRBD1
V gene: TRBV30
CDR3 DNA: TGTGCCTGGATGGGGAGGACAGGGGGAACTAATGAAAAACTGTTTTTT
CDR3 protein: CAWMGRTGGTNEKLFF

J gene: TRBJ1-2
clone size: NA
D gene: NA
V gene: TRBV12-3/TRBV12-4
CDR3 DNA: TGTGCCAGCAGTTTAGTCCGGAACTATGGCGACACCTTC
CDR3 protein: CASSLVRNYGDTF

J gene: TRBJ2-4
clone size: NA
D gene: TRBD1
V gene: TRBV3-1
CDR3 DNA: TGTGCCAGCAGCCAAGGGACAGGATCAGCCAAAAACATTCAGTACTTC
CDR3 protein: CASSQGTGSAKNIQYF

J gene: TRBJ2-1
clone size: few
D gene: TRBD1
V gene: TRBV20-1
CDR3 DNA: TGCAGTGCTAGGCCCCGGACAGGGGGCATCAATGAGCAGTTCTTC
CDR3 protein: CSARPRTGGINEQFF

J gene: TRBJ2-1
clone size: many
D gene: NA
V gene: TRBV11-2
CDR3 DNA: TGTGCCAGCAGCTCGCACGACAGCGACAGTTACAATGAGCAGTTCTTC
CDR3 protein: CASSSHDSDSYNEQFF

J gene: TRBJ2-2
clone size: NA
D gene: NA
V gene: TRBV6-2/TRBV6-3
CDR3 DNA: TGTGCCAGCAGTTATTTCCCCCGGGGGAACACCGGGGAGCTGTTTTTT
CDR3 protein: CASSYFPRGNTGELFF

J gene: TRBJ2-2
clone size: many
D gene: NA
V gene: TRBV6-2/TRBV6-3
CDR3 DNA: TGTGCCAGCAGTTACGCCGCCGGACGGTCCGGGGAGCTGTTTTTT
CDR3 protein: CASSYAAGRSGELFF